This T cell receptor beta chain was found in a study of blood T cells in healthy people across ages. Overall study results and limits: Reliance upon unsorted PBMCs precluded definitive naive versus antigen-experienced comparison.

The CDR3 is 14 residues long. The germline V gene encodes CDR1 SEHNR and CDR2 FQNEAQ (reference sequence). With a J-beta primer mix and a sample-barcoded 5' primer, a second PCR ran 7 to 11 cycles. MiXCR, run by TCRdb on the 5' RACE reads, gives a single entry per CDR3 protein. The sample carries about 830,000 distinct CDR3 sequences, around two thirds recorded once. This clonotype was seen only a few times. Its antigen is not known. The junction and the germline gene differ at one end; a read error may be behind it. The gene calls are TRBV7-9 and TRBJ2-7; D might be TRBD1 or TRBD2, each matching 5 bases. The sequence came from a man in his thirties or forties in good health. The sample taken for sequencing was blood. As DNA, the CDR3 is TGTGCCAGCTCAGTTGCAGGGAGCTCCTACGGGCAGTACTTC. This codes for CASSVAGSSYGQYF.